These T cell receptor beta chains were read from a single sample in a study of blood T cell repertoires in COVID-19. Sequencing was performed with immunoSEQ multiplex PCR; in TCRdb, only in-frame clones are kept and a portion is missing. The data show 250,000 to 300,000 clones, about 90% seen once. Sequencing input: peripheral blood. Receptor source: a woman aged 45-59 years who had recovered from COVID-19. Each CDR3 is given with its conserved first and last residue. The order of the fields is CDR3 DNA, CDR3 protein, J gene, D gene, CDR3 length, clone size, V gene. The D gene is left open where the match is weak. Clone sizes are given selectively: once, few, many, or a class where the clone is expanded.

CDR3 DNA: TGTGCCAGCAGCGCGGACAGGGTGAATGAAAAACTGTTTTTT
CDR3 protein: CASSADRVNEKLFF
J gene: TRBJ1-4
D gene: TRBD1
CDR3 length: 14
clone size: NA
V gene: TRBV7-8

CDR3 DNA: TGCAGTGCTAGTGACAGGGGGCAGGTTGGCTACACCTTC
CDR3 protein: CSASDRGQVGYTF
J gene: TRBJ1-2
D gene: TRBD1
CDR3 length: 13
clone size: NA
V gene: TRBV20-1

CDR3 DNA: TGTGCCAGCAGCTCAACCTACAATGAGCAGTTCTTC
CDR3 protein: CASSSTYNEQFF
J gene: TRBJ2-1
D gene: NA
CDR3 length: 12
clone size: once
V gene: TRBV7-2

CDR3 DNA: TGTGCCAGCAACTCGGCAGATACGCAGTATTTT
CDR3 protein: CASNSADTQYF
J gene: TRBJ2-3
D gene: NA
CDR3 length: 11
clone size: NA
V gene: TRBV6-5

CDR3 DNA: TGTGCCTGGAGTGGACTTTCGTTAGGGAGTGGAGAGACCCAGTACTTC
CDR3 protein: CAWSGLSLGSGETQYF
J gene: TRBJ2-5
D gene: NA
CDR3 length: 16
clone size: NA
V gene: TRBV30

CDR3 DNA: TGCGCCAGCAGCTTGGCGAGCGGGGGCAGCTCCTACGAGCAGTACTTC
CDR3 protein: CASSLASGGSSYEQYF
J gene: TRBJ2-7
D gene: TRBD2
CDR3 length: 16
clone size: NA
V gene: TRBV5-1

CDR3 DNA: TGTGCCAGCAGTTACTCACCGACAGGGTCCGACACAGATACGCAGTATTTT
CDR3 protein: CASSYSPTGSDTDTQYF
J gene: TRBJ2-3
D gene: TRBD1
CDR3 length: 17
clone size: NA
V gene: TRBV6-2/TRBV6-3

CDR3 DNA: TGTGCCAGCAGGCTGTTTGGCAATTCAGGGCCGAGGACTGAAGCTTTCTTT
CDR3 protein: CASRLFGNSGPRTEAFF
J gene: TRBJ1-1
D gene: NA
CDR3 length: 17
clone size: NA
V gene: TRBV28

CDR3 DNA: TGTGCCTGGAGTGTACGTCCGGGAATAGGAGATACGCAGTATTTT
CDR3 protein: CAWSVRPGIGDTQYF
J gene: TRBJ2-3
D gene: NA
CDR3 length: 15
clone size: NA
V gene: TRBV30

CDR3 DNA: TGTGCCAGCGCACCCAACATAGCGCGTATTCGCAACAATGAGCAGTTCTTC
CDR3 protein: CASAPNIARIRNNEQFF
J gene: TRBJ2-1
D gene: NA
CDR3 length: 17
clone size: NA
V gene: TRBV18

CDR3 DNA: TGTGCCAGCTACGACGGAGACCATAATCAGCCCCAGCATTTT
CDR3 protein: CASYDGDHNQPQHF
J gene: TRBJ1-5
D gene: NA
CDR3 length: 14
clone size: NA
V gene: TRBV2

CDR3 DNA: TGTGCCAGCAGCTTGGGCCCCGAGAAGCCCACCTACGAGCAGTACTTC
CDR3 protein: CASSLGPEKPTYEQYF
J gene: TRBJ2-7
D gene: NA
CDR3 length: 16
clone size: NA
V gene: TRBV5-4

CDR3 DNA: TGTGCCAGCAGCTTGAACCTCGGGGTTTGGAACACTGAAGCTTTCTTT
CDR3 protein: CASSLNLGVWNTEAFF
J gene: TRBJ1-1
D gene: NA
CDR3 length: 16
clone size: NA
V gene: TRBV5-6

CDR3 DNA: TGTGCCACCGGCCGACAGGGGGTCACTGAAGCTTTCTTT
CDR3 protein: CATGRQGVTEAFF
J gene: TRBJ1-1
D gene: TRBD1
CDR3 length: 13
clone size: NA
V gene: TRBV12-3/TRBV12-4

CDR3 DNA: TGTGCCAGTAGTTCCGAGGGCAGCCTTTTTAATGAAAAACTGTTTTTT
CDR3 protein: CASSSEGSLFNEKLFF
J gene: TRBJ1-4
D gene: NA
CDR3 length: 16
clone size: NA
V gene: TRBV19

CDR3 DNA: TGTGCCAGTAGTATAGGGGCGGGATTGAGCCCCTACAATGAGCAGTTCTTC
CDR3 protein: CASSIGAGLSPYNEQFF
J gene: TRBJ2-1
D gene: NA
CDR3 length: 17
clone size: NA
V gene: TRBV19

CDR3 DNA: TGTGCCAGCAGCCAAGGGCCAGGATCCTCGAACACTGAAGCTTTCTTT
CDR3 protein: CASSQGPGSSNTEAFF
J gene: TRBJ1-1
D gene: NA
CDR3 length: 16
clone size: NA
V gene: TRBV14

CDR3 DNA: TGCAGCGCCTCCCCGACGGGATTGAACACTGAAGCTTTCTTT
CDR3 protein: CSASPTGLNTEAFF
J gene: TRBJ1-1
D gene: NA
CDR3 length: 14
clone size: NA
V gene: TRBV29-1

CDR3 DNA: TGCGCCAGCAGCCAAGGGGACTACTGGACCGGGGAGCTGTTTTTT
CDR3 protein: CASSQGDYWTGELFF
J gene: TRBJ2-2
D gene: TRBD2
CDR3 length: 15
clone size: NA
V gene: TRBV4-3

CDR3 DNA: TGTGCCAGCAGCTTGAAAATGTCGTACACTGAAGCTTTCTTT
CDR3 protein: CASSLKMSYTEAFF
J gene: TRBJ1-1
D gene: NA
CDR3 length: 14
clone size: NA
V gene: TRBV5-6

CDR3 DNA: TGTGCCAGCAGTGAGTACTCCTACGAGCAGTACTTC
CDR3 protein: CASSEYSYEQYF
J gene: TRBJ2-7
D gene: NA
CDR3 length: 12
clone size: NA
V gene: TRBV6-1

CDR3 DNA: TGTGCCAGCACCCCAACCCAGGGCGGCGACACTGAAGCTTTCTTT
CDR3 protein: CASTPTQGGDTEAFF
J gene: TRBJ1-1
D gene: NA
CDR3 length: 15
clone size: NA
V gene: TRBV7-9

CDR3 DNA: TGTGCCAGCCGCGGCCGCCGGGATGGCTACACCTTC
CDR3 protein: CASRGRRDGYTF
J gene: TRBJ1-2
D gene: NA
CDR3 length: 12
clone size: NA
V gene: TRBV9

CDR3 DNA: TGTGCCAGCAGCTTAGTACTCGGGGATATCTCTGGAAACACCATATATTTT
CDR3 protein: CASSLVLGDISGNTIYF
J gene: TRBJ1-3
D gene: NA
CDR3 length: 17
clone size: NA
V gene: TRBV11-2

CDR3 DNA: TGCGCCAGCAGCAGGCTAGCGGGGGCCGTGAGTGAGCAGTTCTTC
CDR3 protein: CASSRLAGAVSEQFF
J gene: TRBJ2-1
D gene: TRBD2
CDR3 length: 15
clone size: once
V gene: TRBV5-1

CDR3 DNA: TGTGCCATCAGGAGGGGTGAGGGGGCGCCCGGGGCCAACGTCCTGACTTTC
CDR3 protein: CAIRRGEGAPGANVLTF
J gene: TRBJ2-6
D gene: TRBD1
CDR3 length: 17
clone size: NA
V gene: TRBV10-3

CDR3 DNA: TGCAGCGGCTCGTCCGGGACTAGCTACGCCGAGCAGTACTTC
CDR3 protein: CSGSSGTSYAEQYF
J gene: TRBJ2-7
D gene: TRBD2
CDR3 length: 14
clone size: NA
V gene: TRBV29-1

CDR3 DNA: TGTGCCAGTAGTAAGGCAGGCCCCCGTTATGGCTACACCTTC
CDR3 protein: CASSKAGPRYGYTF
J gene: TRBJ1-2
D gene: NA
CDR3 length: 14
clone size: NA
V gene: TRBV19

CDR3 DNA: TGTGCCAGCAGCCAAGAGCGGAGTAGCGGGAGGACAGATACGCAGTATTTT
CDR3 protein: CASSQERSSGRTDTQYF
J gene: TRBJ2-3
D gene: TRBD2
CDR3 length: 17
clone size: NA
V gene: TRBV3-1/TRBV3-2

CDR3 DNA: TGCAGCGTTGTTGGGTGGACAGGGATGAACACTGAAGCTTTCTTT
CDR3 protein: CSVVGWTGMNTEAFF
J gene: TRBJ1-1
D gene: TRBD1
CDR3 length: 15
clone size: NA
V gene: TRBV29-1

CDR3 DNA: TGTGCCAGCAGTTTCAGGGGTGCTCAGAGCAATGAGCAGTTCTTC
CDR3 protein: CASSFRGAQSNEQFF
J gene: TRBJ2-1
D gene: NA
CDR3 length: 15
clone size: NA
V gene: TRBV27

CDR3 DNA: TGTGCCAGTAGTCCCGGCCCACAACTAGCGGGGGGCAATGAGCAGTTCTTC
CDR3 protein: CASSPGPQLAGGNEQFF
J gene: TRBJ2-1
D gene: TRBD2
CDR3 length: 17
clone size: few
V gene: TRBV19

CDR3 DNA: TGTGCCAGCAGAATGACAGGGGGAACGGGGGCCAACGTCCTGACTTTC
CDR3 protein: CASRMTGGTGANVLTF
J gene: TRBJ2-6
D gene: TRBD1
CDR3 length: 16
clone size: NA
V gene: TRBV7-9

CDR3 DNA: TGTGCCACCAGCAGAGATGCGGGACGACGAGTCTACGAGCAGTACTTC
CDR3 protein: CATSRDAGRRVYEQYF
J gene: TRBJ2-7
D gene: NA
CDR3 length: 16
clone size: NA
V gene: TRBV15

CDR3 DNA: TGTGCCAGCAGCTCACCGGCGGCGGGGGGCACAGATACGCAGTATTTT
CDR3 protein: CASSSPAAGGTDTQYF
J gene: TRBJ2-3
D gene: TRBD2
CDR3 length: 16
clone size: NA
V gene: TRBV5-6

CDR3 DNA: TGCGCCAGCAGCCTGGACAGTTGGGGCTACACCTTC
CDR3 protein: CASSLDSWGYTF
J gene: TRBJ1-2
D gene: NA
CDR3 length: 12
clone size: NA
V gene: TRBV5-1

CDR3 DNA: TGTGCCAGCAGCTCTTGGGACAGTGGGCCCAATCAGCCCCAGCATTTT
CDR3 protein: CASSSWDSGPNQPQHF
J gene: TRBJ1-5
D gene: TRBD1
CDR3 length: 16
clone size: NA
V gene: TRBV7-9

CDR3 DNA: TGCGCCAGCAGCCAGTCGGCGGGACTCTTCTACGAGCAGTACTTC
CDR3 protein: CASSQSAGLFYEQYF
J gene: TRBJ2-7
D gene: NA
CDR3 length: 15
clone size: NA
V gene: TRBV4-3

CDR3 DNA: TGCGCCAGCAGCTCGGGACAGGGGAATGGCTACACCTTC
CDR3 protein: CASSSGQGNGYTF
J gene: TRBJ1-2
D gene: TRBD1
CDR3 length: 13
clone size: NA
V gene: TRBV5-1

CDR3 DNA: TGCGCCAGCAGCTTGGGAGGACAGGGAATGTGGGGCACTGAAGCTTTCTTT
CDR3 protein: CASSLGGQGMWGTEAFF
J gene: TRBJ1-1
D gene: TRBD1
CDR3 length: 17
clone size: NA
V gene: TRBV5-1

CDR3 DNA: TGTGCCAGCAGCCGCCCGCGGGAGGGGGCCCTTCTTTCGGCTGGAAACACCATATATTTT
CDR3 protein: CASSRPREGALLSAGNTIYF
J gene: TRBJ1-3
D gene: TRBD1
CDR3 length: 20
clone size: NA
V gene: TRBV7-3